The 14 T cell receptor beta chains below all came from one sample that was sequenced in a study of blood T cell repertoires in COVID-19. Data came from immunoSEQ multiplex PCR; TCRdb stores just in-frame clones and leaves some out. The sample lists hundreds of thousands of clones; approximately 85% were seen once. Sequenced material: PBMCs or T cells enriched from blood (not recorded which). These receptors were obtained from a woman in her thirties or forties with acute COVID-19.

The table lists this clone with a count of one. J is TRBJ1-2 and V is TRBV6-5, with 9 positions matching TRBD1. Germline V CDR1 and CDR2: MNHEY, SVGAGI. The CDR3 is made up of 14 amino acids. V was clipped by 6 bases and J by 3 bases; unmatched bases: 5. CDR3 amino acids: CASRSTGGYYGYTF. The CDR3 region has the DNA TGTGCCAGCAGATCCACAGGGGGCTACTATGGCTACACCTTC.

This clone appeared a few times. CDR3 nucleotide sequence: TGTGCCAGCAGGAATCCGGGACAGAGGAACACTGAAGCTTTCTTT. It encodes CASRNPGQRNTEAFF. The chain joins TRBV7-9 to TRBJ1-1; 7 bases match TRBD1. CDR1 is SEHNR, CDR2 FQNEAQ, per germline (reference sequence). V shed 6 bases and J 1 base; nucleotides not matched to a gene: 8. CDR3 length equals 15 residues.

This chain links TRBV5-8 with TRBJ2-5, with TRBD2 identical over 12 bases. Looked up from germline, CDR1 is SGHTS and CDR2 is YDEGEE. CDR3 length: 17 residues. The junction had 8 bases not matched to a gene; V was cut back by 0 bases and J by 5 bases. The CDR3 DNA follows: TGTGCCAGCAGCTTGGGACTAGCGGGGGACTTAGGGGAGACCCAGTACTTC. It codes for CASSLGLAGDLGETQYF.

In nucleotides, the CDR3 is TGTGCCAGCAGCCAACTTTTCGGGGACAGGGGTAGGGAAAAACTGTTTTTT. Amino acid sequence: CASSQLFGDRGREKLFF. The chain recombines TRBV4-2 with TRBJ1-4, with 10 bases that match TRBD1. The CDR3 runs 17 residues. Looked up from germline, CDR1 is LGHNA and CDR2 is YNFKEQ. Germline trimming cut 2 bases from V and 8 bases from J; bases unmatched to any gene: 11.

This chain connects TRBV7-9 to TRBJ1-5; D ambiguous. The CDR3 is 14 residues long. V lost 2 bases to trimming and J lost 1 base, with 6 bases between them. Germline lookup yields CDR1 SEHNR and CDR2 FQNEAQ (reference sequence). CDR3 amino acids: CASSLTTSNQPQHF. The DNA for the CDR3 is TGTGCCAGCAGCTTAACAACGAGCAATCAGCCCCAGCATTTT.

The rearrangement links TRBV14 to TRBJ2-3, with unresolved D. Trimming stripped 0 bases from V and 2 bases from J, with 9 bases between. Per the germline V gene, CDR1 is SGHDN and CDR2 is FVKESK. The CDR3 is 15 amino acids. The CDR3 protein is CASSQEKQITDTQYF. The DNA of the CDR3 is TGTGCCAGCAGCCAAGAGAAACAGATCACAGATACGCAGTATTTT.

The rearrangement links TRBV19 to TRBJ2-1; 12 positions match TRBD1. This CDR3 is built from 14 residues. Germline CDR1 and CDR2: LNHDA and SQIVND (reference sequence). J gave up 7 bases and V 4 bases, and 2 bases lay outside the gene matches. The CDR3 bases are TGTGCCAGTAGTAAGGGACAGGGGGCGAATGAGCAGTTCTTC. Protein product: CASSKGQGANEQFF.

This chain links TRBV6-1 with TRBJ1-5; TRBD1 matches 7 bases. The CDR3 is made up of 14 amino acids. With V trimmed by 3 bases and J by 4 bases, 3 bases remained unmatched. Germline CDR1 is MNHNS and CDR2 is SASEGT. CDR3 region: CASSDSGGNQPQHF. The CDR3 DNA is TGTGCCAGCAGTGATTCAGGGGGTAATCAGCCCCAGCATTTT.

This rearrangement joins TRBV12-3 or TRBV12-4 to TRBJ2-1; D is perhaps TRBD2 (6 bases). The ends were cut back, 3 bases at V and 5 bases at J, with 8 bases in the middle. The length of the CDR3 is 13 residues. The CDR3 region is CASSLTRHNEQFF. CDR3 sequence (DNA): TGTGCCAGCAGTTTGACTAGGCACAATGAGCAGTTCTTC.

This sequence joins TRBV2 and TRBJ1-5, with D perhaps matching TRBD1 (6 bases). V lost 1 base to trimming and J lost 6 bases, with 13 bases between them. CDR1 and CDR2 (germline): SNHLY, FYNNEI. The CDR3 is 15 residues long. Written as DNA, the CDR3 is TGTGCCAGCAGTGAAGATAATCCAGGGGTTCAGCCCCAGCATTTT. Residues: CASSEDNPGVQPQHF.

The chain couples TRBV3-1 (or the pseudogene TRBV3-2) to TRBJ2-5; 13 bases agree with TRBD2. This CDR3 contains 16 residues. From germline, CDR1 is LGHDT and CDR2 YNNKEL (reference sequence). V lost 3 bases to trimming and J lost 1 base; unmatched junction nucleotides: 2. This CDR3 reads CASSQTSGGSQETQYF. Written as DNA, the CDR3 is TGTGCCAGCAGCCAGACTAGCGGGGGGTCCCAAGAGACCCAGTACTTC.

Here the CDR3 DNA reads TGTGCCAGCCAATCAGGGGTTAGCACTGAAGCTTTCTTT. Amino acids: CASQSGVSTEAFF. The chain combines TRBV18 with TRBJ1-1; the D gene is possibly TRBD1 (6 bases). This CDR3 has 13 residues. The V and J ends lost 8 bases and 4 bases respectively, with 14 bases between them. CDR1 and CDR2 (germline): KGHSH, LQKENI. The variable domain in full, completed from reference TRBV18 and TRBJ1-1, reads NAGVMQNPRHLVRRRGQEARLRCSPMKGHSHVYWYRQLPEEGLKFMVYLQKENIIDESGMPKERFSAEFPKEGPSILRIQQVVRGDSAAYFCASQSGVSTEAFFGQGTRLTVV.

The rearrangement joins TRBV25-1 to TRBJ2-1, with 8 bases fitting TRBD1. The CDR3 runs 16 residues. In germline, CDR1 is MGHDK, CDR2 SYGVNS. Trimming took 4 bases from V and 0 from J; bases not matched to a gene: 5. CDR3 sequence: CASSARTGSSYNEQFF. The CDR3 bases are TGTGCCAGCAGTGCTCGGACAGGGAGCTCCTACAATGAGCAGTTCTTC.

V usage is TRBV30 and J usage is TRBJ1-2; possibly TRBD1 for D (5 bases). Germline V CDR1 and CDR2: GTSNPN, SVGIG (reference sequence). V was cut by 0 bases and J by 4 bases, with 12 bases left in between. The CDR3 totals 14 residues. The CDR3 nucleotides read TGTGCCTGGAGTGTCAGGGTGACGGGCTATGGCTACACCTTC. Encoded protein: CAWSVRVTGYGYTF.